The clone carrying this T cell receptor (beta chain) was seen at least ten times. Mismatch with germline at one junction end may stem from a read error. The CDR3 sequence is 13 residues long. Germline CDR1 and CDR2: SGHTA and FQGTGA. The source of the sample is a study of blood T cells in healthy people across ages. The second PCR ran roughly 7 to 12 cycles with a sample-barcoded 5' primer and J-beta primers. TCRdb reprocessed the 5' RACE reads via MiXCR and lists one record per CDR3 protein. The profile shows about 1 million distinct CDR3 sequences, less than 25% of them singletons. The sample also formed part of further work on T cells of mothers and their children. That work contributes: The sample comes from nine or ten healthy Caucasian donors: mothers and children.

Sequencing was performed on blood. The receptor was isolated from a girl aged 2 to 9 in good health. This chain links TRBV7-3 with TRBJ1-2; D remains unclear. The CDR3 here is CASSLTANYGYTF. The CDR3 DNA reads TGTGCCAGCAGTTTAACAGCTAACTATGGCTACACCTTC.